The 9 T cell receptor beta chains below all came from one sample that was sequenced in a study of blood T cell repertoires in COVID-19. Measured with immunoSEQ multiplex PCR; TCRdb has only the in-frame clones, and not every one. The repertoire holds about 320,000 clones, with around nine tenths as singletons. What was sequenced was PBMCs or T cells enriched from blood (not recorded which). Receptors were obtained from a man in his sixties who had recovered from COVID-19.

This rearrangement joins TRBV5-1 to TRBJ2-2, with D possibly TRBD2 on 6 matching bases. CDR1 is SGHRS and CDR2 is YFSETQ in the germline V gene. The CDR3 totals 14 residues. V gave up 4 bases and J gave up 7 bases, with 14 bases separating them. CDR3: CASSPGTQYGELFF. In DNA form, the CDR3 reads TGCGCCAGCAGCCCCGGGACTCAGTACGGGGAGCTGTTTTTT.

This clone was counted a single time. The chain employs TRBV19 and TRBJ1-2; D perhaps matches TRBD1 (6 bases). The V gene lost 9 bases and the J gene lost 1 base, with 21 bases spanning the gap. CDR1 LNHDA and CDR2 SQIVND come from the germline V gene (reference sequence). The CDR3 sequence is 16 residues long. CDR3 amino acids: CASKRPGVLGNYGYTF. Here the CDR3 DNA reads TGTGCCAGCAAACGGCCAGGGGTTTTGGGTAACTATGGCTACACCTTC.

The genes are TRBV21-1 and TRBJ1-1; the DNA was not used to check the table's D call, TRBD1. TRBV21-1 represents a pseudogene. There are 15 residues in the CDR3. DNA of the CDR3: TGTGCCAGCAGCAAGGACGGGACAGTGAACACTGAAGCTTTCTTT. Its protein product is CASSKDGTVNTEAFF.

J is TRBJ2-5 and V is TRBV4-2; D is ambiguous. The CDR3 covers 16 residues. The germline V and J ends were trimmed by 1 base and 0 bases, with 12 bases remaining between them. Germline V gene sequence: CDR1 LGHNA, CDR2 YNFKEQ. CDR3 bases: TGTGCCAGCAGCCAAGGGAGCGCCCCGTACCAAGAGACCCAGTACTTC. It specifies CASSQGSAPYQETQYF.

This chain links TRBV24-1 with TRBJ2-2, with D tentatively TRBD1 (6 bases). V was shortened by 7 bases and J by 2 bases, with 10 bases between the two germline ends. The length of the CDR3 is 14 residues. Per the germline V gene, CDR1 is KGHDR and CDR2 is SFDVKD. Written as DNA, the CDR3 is TGTGCCACCAGGGAGACAGGCAACACCGGGGAGCTGTTTTTT. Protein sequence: CATRETGNTGELFF.

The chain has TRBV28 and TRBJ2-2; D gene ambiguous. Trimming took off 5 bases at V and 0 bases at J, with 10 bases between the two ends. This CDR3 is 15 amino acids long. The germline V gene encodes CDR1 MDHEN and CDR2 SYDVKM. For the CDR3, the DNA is TGTGCCAGCAGTCTCCGCGGTCCGAACACCGGGGAGCTGTTTTTT. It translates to CASSLRGPNTGELFF.

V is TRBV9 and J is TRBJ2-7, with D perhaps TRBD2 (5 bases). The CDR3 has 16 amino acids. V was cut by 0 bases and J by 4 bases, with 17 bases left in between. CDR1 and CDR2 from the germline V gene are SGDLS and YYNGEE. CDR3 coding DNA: TGTGCCAGCAGCGTAGCCACTAGTGCCCAACCGTACGAGCAGTACTTC. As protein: CASSVATSAQPYEQYF. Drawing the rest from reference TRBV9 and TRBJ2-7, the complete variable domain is DSGVTQTPKHLITATGQRVTLRCSPRSGDLSVYWYQQSLDQGLQFLIQYYNGEERAKGNILERFSAQQFPDLHSELNLSSLELGDSALYFCASSVATSAQPYEQYFGPGTRLTVT.

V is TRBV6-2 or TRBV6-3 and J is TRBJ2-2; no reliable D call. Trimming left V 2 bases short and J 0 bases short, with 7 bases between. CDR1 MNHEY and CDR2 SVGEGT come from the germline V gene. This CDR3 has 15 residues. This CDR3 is CASSYGGSNTGELFF. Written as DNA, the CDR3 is TGTGCCAGCAGTTACGGCGGATCGAACACCGGGGAGCTGTTTTTT.

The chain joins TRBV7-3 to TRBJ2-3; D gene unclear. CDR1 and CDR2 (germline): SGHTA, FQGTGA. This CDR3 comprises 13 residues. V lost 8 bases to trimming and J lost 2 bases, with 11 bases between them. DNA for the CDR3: TGTGCCAGCTCATGGGCGATCACAGATACGCAGTATTTT. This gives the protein CASSWAITDTQYF.